This is a list of T cell receptor beta chains from one sample in a study of long-term antiretroviral therapy in people with HIV. Data came from immunoSEQ multiplex PCR; TCRdb stores just in-frame clones and leaves some out. The data contain approximately 6,500 clones, 65% to 80% of them singletons. The starting material was unsorted PBMCs, obtained approximately eleven months before starting antiretroviral therapy. The receptors stem from a man aged 35 to 55 with HIV. Each CDR3 is given with its conserved first and last residue. A D gene is named only where the DNA matches it firmly. Size is stated for part of the rows, as once, few or many counts, or as a class when the clone is expanded.

J gene,clone size,V gene,CDR3 length,D gene,CDR3 protein,CDR3 DNA
TRBJ1-1,-,TRBV27,15,-,CASSLFGGANTEAFF,TGTGCCAGCAGTTTATTCGGTGGCGCGAACACTGAAGCTTTCTTT
TRBJ1-5,-,TRBV6-6,13,-,CASSLELAQPQHF,TGTGCCAGCAGTTTGGAACTGGCCCAGCCCCAGCATTTT
TRBJ1-1,-,TRBV30,15,-,CAWSEGGAGDTEAFF,TGTGCCTGGAGTGAGGGCGGGGCGGGGGACACTGAAGCTTTCTTT
TRBJ2-7,-,TRBV6-5,11,-,CASSHRREQYF,TGTGCCAGCAGTCACCGAAGGGAGCAGTACTTC
TRBJ1-1,medium-sized,TRBV9,15,-,CASSVVKGAGTEAFF,TGTGCCAGCAGCGTAGTGAAGGGCGCGGGCACTGAAGCTTTCTTT
TRBJ1-6,few,TRBV5-1,15,-,CASSLESSYNSPLHF,TGCGCCAGCAGCTTGGAGAGCTCCTATAATTCACCCCTCCACTTT
TRBJ2-7,-,TRBV5-1,17,TRBD2,CASSIGTSGGPSYEQYF,TGCGCCAGCAGCATCGGGACTAGCGGGGGCCCGTCCTACGAGCAGTACTTC
TRBJ2-3,-,TRBV4-3,15,-,CASSQGDVATDTQYF,TGCGCCAGCAGCCAAGGGGACGTAGCCACAGATACGCAGTATTTT
TRBJ1-1,-,TRBV7-9,14,-,CASSLKGGGAEAFF,TGTGCCAGCAGCTTAAAGGGAGGGGGGGCTGAAGCTTTCTTT
TRBJ1-1,-,TRBV19,11,-,CASSIGVEAFF,TGTGCCAGTAGTATAGGGGTCGAAGCTTTCTTT
TRBJ2-6,-,TRBV30,18,TRBD1,CAWSLGRDRVSGANVLTF,TGTGCCTGGAGTTTAGGTAGGGACAGGGTATCGGGGGCCAACGTCCTGACTTTC
TRBJ2-1,-,TRBV9,16,TRBD2,CASSLVAGGPYNEQFF,TGTGCCAGCAGCTTAGTAGCGGGGGGGCCTTACAATGAGCAGTTCTTC
TRBJ1-5,once,TRBV6-5,14,TRBD1,CASSRQGLDQPQHF,TGTGCCAGCAGCCGACAGGGGCTAGATCAGCCCCAGCATTTT
TRBJ1-6,-,TRBV27,13,-,CASSWGTDSPLHF,TGTGCCAGCAGTTGGGGGACCGATTCACCCCTCCACTTT
TRBJ2-7,few,TRBV27,17,-,CASSDTQGGPSSYEQYF,TGTGCCAGCAGTGACACCCAGGGAGGACCGAGCTCCTACGAGCAGTACTTC
TRBJ1-2,few,TRBV6-5,14,TRBD1,CASSPGQGASGYTF,TGTGCCAGCAGTCCGGGACAGGGGGCATCTGGCTACACCTTC
TRBJ2-7,-,TRBV28,13,TRBD1,CASSPGQTYEQYF,TGTGCCAGCAGTCCGGGACAGACCTACGAGCAGTACTTC
TRBJ2-3,medium-sized,TRBV9,14,TRBD2,CASSVVSGGDTQYF,TGTGCCAGCAGCGTAGTTAGCGGGGGAGATACGCAGTATTTT
TRBJ2-7,-,TRBV29-1,13,-,CSVAGGVHYEQYF,TGCAGCGTAGCAGGGGGGGTACACTACGAGCAGTACTTC
TRBJ2-3,-,TRBV10-3,14,-,CAISESRRTDTQYF,TGTGCCATCAGTGAGTCTCGCCGCACAGATACGCAGTATTTT
TRBJ1-2,-,TRBV5-1,13,-,CASSFRLDYGYTF,TGCGCCAGCAGCTTTCGGTTGGACTATGGCTACACCTTC
TRBJ2-6,-,TRBV14,19,-,CASSQAGYRSGSGANVLTF,TGTGCCAGCAGCCAAGCGGGGTACAGATCCGGCTCTGGGGCCAACGTCCTGACTTTC
TRBJ2-7,few,TRBV29-1,11,-,CSVGYTYEQYF,TGCAGCGTTGGCTATACCTACGAGCAGTACTTC
TRBJ2-7,-,TRBV5-5,14,-,CASSSGQNGYEQYF,TGTGCCAGCAGCTCAGGACAGAATGGCTACGAGCAGTACTTC